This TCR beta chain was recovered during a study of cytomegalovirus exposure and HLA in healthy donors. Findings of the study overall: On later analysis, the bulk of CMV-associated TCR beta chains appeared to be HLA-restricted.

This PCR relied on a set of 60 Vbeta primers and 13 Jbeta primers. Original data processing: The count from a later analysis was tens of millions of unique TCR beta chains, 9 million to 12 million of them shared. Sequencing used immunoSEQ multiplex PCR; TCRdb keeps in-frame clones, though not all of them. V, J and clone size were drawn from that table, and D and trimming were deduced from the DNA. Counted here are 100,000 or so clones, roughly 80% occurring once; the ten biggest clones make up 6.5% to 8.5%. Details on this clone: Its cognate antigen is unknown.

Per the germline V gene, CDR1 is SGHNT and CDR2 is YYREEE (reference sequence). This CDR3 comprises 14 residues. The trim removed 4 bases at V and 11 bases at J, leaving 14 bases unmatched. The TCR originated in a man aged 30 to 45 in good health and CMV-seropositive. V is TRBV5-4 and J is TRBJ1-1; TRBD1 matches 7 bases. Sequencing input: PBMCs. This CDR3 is CASSVLPDRVRAFF. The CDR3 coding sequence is TGTGCCAGCAGCGTGCTTCCCGACAGGGTACGCGCTTTCTTT. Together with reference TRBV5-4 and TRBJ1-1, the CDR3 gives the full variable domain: ETGVTQSPTHLIKTRGQQVTLRCSSQSGHNTVSWYQQALGQGPQFIFQYYREEENGRGNFPPRFSGLQFPNYSSELNVNALELDDSALYLCASSVLPDRVRAFFGQGTRLTVV.